The 31 T cell receptor beta chains below come from one sample, sequenced in a study of T cells in Graves' hyperthyroidism and ophthalmopathy. TCR beta CDR3 regions were amplified from RNA. Researchers ran a first-round RT-PCR on the TCR CDR3 using the HTBI primer set. TCRdb processed the multiplex PCR reads anew with MiXCR; each CDR3 protein has one entry. Of some 560,000 distinct CDR3 sequences in the sample, approximately 15% are singletons; the top ten hold under 8%. Sequencing was carried out using blood. The source of these receptors is a woman in her twenties or thirties with Graves' hyperthyroidism.

This clonotype was detected ten times or more. The rearrangement joins TRBV20-1 to TRBJ1-1; 7 bases agree with TRBD1. V lost 7 bases, J lost 6 bases, and 8 bases stayed unmatched. From germline, CDR1 is DFQATT and CDR2 SNEGSKA (reference sequence). CDR3 size: 12 residues. The CDR3 DNA sequence: TGCAGTGTGGAGGGACAGCGTGCTGAAGCTTTCTTT. Encoded protein: CSVEGQRAEAFF.

The chain is built from TRBV12-3 or TRBV12-4 and TRBJ2-1; D might be TRBD1 (5 bases). Trimming shortened V by 6 bases and J by 9 bases, and 15 bases separated the two germline ends. This CDR3 comprises 13 residues. The CDR3: CASSNQGLSEQFF. CDR3 DNA: TGTGCCAGCAGCAATCAGGGTTTAAGTGAGCAGTTCTTC.

The table lists this clonotype with many counts. V usage is TRBV2 and J usage is TRBJ2-2; D unresolved. V lost 8 bases and J lost 6, with 10 bases in between. The CDR3 is made up of 12 amino acids. Germline V gene sequence: CDR1 SNHLY, CDR2 FYNNEI. The CDR3: CASHGRPGELFF. The DNA for the CDR3 is TGTGCCAGCCACGGTCGTCCCGGGGAGCTGTTTTTT.

This chain joins TRBV5-4 and TRBJ1-1, with TRBD1 as a possible D gene (5 bases). CDR1 SGHNT and CDR2 YYREEE come from the germline V gene (reference sequence). Trimming removed 2 bases at V and 4 bases at J, with 18 bases between. The CDR3 runs 16 residues. The DNA for the CDR3 is TGTGCCAGCAGCTTAGCAGGGCGGATTTCAGGCACTGAAGCTTTCTTT. Its translation: CASSLAGRISGTEAFF.

This clonotype was counted at least ten times. The V gene is TRBV7-9, the J gene TRBJ2-7; 7 nucleotides agree with TRBD1. Per the germline V gene, CDR1 is SEHNR and CDR2 is FQNEAQ (reference sequence). Trimming removed 0 bases from V and 0 bases from J; junction bases left unmatched: 8. The length of the CDR3 is 17 residues. The CDR3 region has the DNA TGTGCCAGCAGCTTAGCGGTTGCAGGGGACAGCTCCTACGAGCAGTACTTC. This gives the protein CASSLAVAGDSSYEQYF. Using reference TRBV7-9 and TRBJ2-7 for the parts outside the CDR3, the full variable domain is DTGVSQNPRHKITKRGQNVTFRCDPISEHNRLYWYRQTLGQGPEFLTYFQNEAQLEKSRLLSDRFSAERPKGSFSTLEIQRTEQGDSAMYLCASSLAVAGDSSYEQYFGPGTRLTVT.

This clonotype was counted many times. The chain combines TRBV28 with TRBJ2-7; TRBD2 agrees at 7 bases. With V trimmed by 6 bases and J by 2 bases, 10 bases remained unmatched. The CDR3 has 15 residues. Germline V gives CDR1 MDHEN, CDR2 SYDVKM. CDR3 sequence (DNA): TGTGCCAGCAGACCCACAATTGCGGGGGCCTACGAGCAGTACTTC. Translated: CASRPTIAGAYEQYF.

This clonotype has at least ten counts. The J gene is TRBJ1-2, the V gene TRBV30; 7 nucleotides line up with TRBD1. CDR3 length equals 13 residues. CDR1 GTSNPN and CDR2 SVGIG come from the germline V gene (reference sequence). The junction had 7 bases not matched to a gene; V was cut back by 1 base and J by 8 bases. This CDR3 reads CAWSATGVRGYTF. The CDR3 nucleotides read TGTGCCTGGAGTGCCACAGGGGTGCGAGGCTACACCTTC.

The table lists this clonotype with a count of one. The chain carries TRBV7-9 and TRBJ1-4; 8 nucleotides match TRBD1. The CDR3 is made up of 17 amino acids. Germline V lookup: CDR1 SEHNR, CDR2 FQNEAQ (reference sequence). V lost 1 base to trimming and J lost 7 bases; unmatched junction nucleotides: 11. CDR3 protein: CASSLVVGGTGGEKLFF. The CDR3 region has the DNA TGTGCCAGCAGCTTAGTAGTCGGCGGGACAGGCGGTGAAAAACTGTTTTTT.

This clonotype came up a few times. The junction departs from the called germline gene at one end, perhaps through a read error. The CDR3 loop is CSARGGGHTEAFF. CDR3 coding DNA: TGCAGTGCCAGAGGTGGGGGGCACACTGAAGCTTTCTTT. The genes are TRBV20-1 and TRBJ1-1; TRBD1 might be the D (6 bases). CDR3 length: 13 residues. CDR1 is DFQATT and CDR2 is SNEGSKA in the germline V gene (reference sequence).

This clonotype was observed many times. This chain uses TRBV11-2 with TRBJ2-5; weak D call: TRBD2 (5 bases). The V and J ends lost 5 bases and 2 bases respectively, with 12 bases between them. The germline gives CDR1 SGHAT, CDR2 FQNNGV. The CDR3 is 14 residues long. This CDR3 reads CASSRGRFQETQYF. DNA for the CDR3: TGTGCCAGCAGCCGAGGGCGGTTTCAAGAGACCCAGTACTTC.

The DNA for the CDR3 is TGTGCCAGCAGTTACCCGGACCTGGGGCTGAACACTGAAGCTTTCTTT. Translated, it gives CASSYPDLGLNTEAFF. The chain recombines TRBV6-5 with TRBJ1-1, with a possible D match to TRBD1 (5 bases). The germline V gene has CDR1 MNHEY and CDR2 SVGAGI. V lost 2 bases and J lost 0, with 13 bases in between. The length of the CDR3 is 16 residues.

This clonotype was recorded many times. This sequence joins TRBV29-1 and TRBJ2-1; no clear D. The CDR3 length is 11 residues. Germline CDR1 reads SQVTM; CDR2 reads ANQGSEA. V lost 4 bases and J 5 bases, leaving 6 bases between the germline ends. The CDR3 region is CSVGPNNEQFF. The CDR3 DNA reads as TGCAGCGTTGGTCCGAACAATGAGCAGTTCTTC.

The gene calls are TRBV20-1 and TRBJ1-2; 8 bases are a match to TRBD1. Germline CDR1 reads DFQATT; CDR2 reads SNEGSKA (reference sequence). CDR3 length: 16 amino acids. Trimming cost V 2 bases and J 1 base; bases outside gene matches: 9. The DNA for the CDR3 is TGCAGTGCTAGACCGGGACAGGAGACAGTTAACTATGGCTACACCTTC. As protein: CSARPGQETVNYGYTF.

A few counts support this clonotype. The chain is built from TRBV20-1 and TRBJ2-1, with D possibly matching TRBD2 (6 bases). The CDR3 runs 15 residues. V lost 6 bases and J lost 6, with 21 bases in between. Germline V gene lookup returns CDR1 DFQATT and CDR2 SNEGSKA (reference sequence). The CDR3, as DNA: TGCAGTGCCGCGCCACTAGCTCTAGAATCCAATGAGCAGTTCTTC. It specifies CSAAPLALESNEQFF.

In its sample, this clonotype was seen a few times. The V and J genes are TRBV6-2 or TRBV6-3 and TRBJ2-1; TRBD1 matches 7 bases. Looked up from germline, CDR1 is MNHEY and CDR2 is SVGEGT. V trimming: 3 bases; J trimming: 13 bases; junction bases outside the gene matches: 9. CDR3 size: 13 residues. For the CDR3, the DNA is TGTGCCAGCAGTTATGGGGACAGTTATTTCCAGTTCTTC. Translated, it gives CASSYGDSYFQFF.

The gene calls are TRBV15 and TRBJ1-1, with 11 nucleotides matching TRBD1. The ends lost 3 bases at V and 11 bases at J; junction bases unmatched: 8. This CDR3 spans 14 amino acids. Germline V gene data show CDR1 as LNHNV and CDR2 as YYDKDF (reference sequence). The CDR3 coding sequence is TGTGCCACCAGCAGGGCACCCGGGACAGGGGGGGCTTTCTTT. It codes for CATSRAPGTGGAFF.

This clonotype was observed many times. This chain connects TRBV13 to TRBJ2-3, with D hard to call. V shed 3 bases and J shed 0 bases, with 13 bases lying between them. The CDR3 totals 16 residues. Per the germline V gene, CDR1 is PRHDT and CDR2 is FYEKMQ (reference sequence). CDR3 residues: CASSFVGNGSTDTQYF. CDR3 bases: TGTGCCAGCAGCTTCGTCGGAAATGGGAGCACAGATACGCAGTATTTT.

In its sample, this clonotype was seen a few times. The rearrangement links TRBV7-8 to TRBJ1-2; 8 nucleotides agree with TRBD1. Looked up from germline, CDR1 is SGHVS and CDR2 is FQNEAQ. The ends lost 4 bases at V and 4 bases at J; junction bases unmatched: 11. The CDR3 length is 16 residues. For the CDR3, the DNA is TGTGCCAGCAGCTCACGAGCCCGGACAGGGTTCTATGGCTACACCTTC. Translated: CASSSRARTGFYGYTF.

J is TRBJ2-2 and V is TRBV29-1; D ambiguous. This CDR3 region has 12 residues. From germline, CDR1 is SQVTM and CDR2 ANQGSEA. Trimming removed 5 bases at V and 4 bases at J, with 8 bases between. CDR3 sequence (DNA): TGCAGCGTTCGGGTGGGCACCGGGGAGCTGTTTTTT. As protein: CSVRVGTGELFF.

In this sample, this clonotype turned up many times. The gene calls are TRBV11-3 and TRBJ2-3, with TRBD2 matching over 8 bases. The trim removed 4 bases at V and 4 bases at J, leaving 7 bases unmatched. The CDR3 has 15 residues. CDR1 SGHNT and CDR2 YENEEA come from the germline V gene. The CDR3 loop is CASSYRAGVPDTQYF. In DNA, the CDR3 is TGTGCCAGCAGCTACCGAGCGGGAGTCCCAGATACGCAGTATTTT. Looking up the rest from reference TRBV11-3 and TRBJ2-3 gives the full variable domain: EAGVVQSPRYKIIEKKQPVAFWCNPISGHNTLYWYLQNLGQGPELLIRYENEEAVDDSQLPKDRFSAERLKGVDSTLKIQPAELGDSAVYLCASSYRAGVPDTQYFGPGTRLTVL.

This clonotype was counted ten times or more. The CDR3 here is CASSLGGPASQPQHF. The CDR3 nucleotides are TGTGCCAGCAGTCTCGGGGGGCCAGCAAGTCAGCCCCAGCATTTT. This chain joins TRBV28 and TRBJ1-5, with D maybe TRBD1 (6 bases). The V end lost 5 bases, the J end lost 6 bases, and 17 bases lay between the germline ends. The germline V gene has CDR1 MDHEN and CDR2 SYDVKM. This CDR3 region has 15 residues.

In the case of this clonotype: A much bigger clone sits one base away, suggesting this may be a read error. The chain employs TRBV20-1 and TRBJ2-1; TRBD2 aligns across 9 bases. Near its end, the DNA agrees better with TRBJ2-7, so the J call may be wrong. The germline gives CDR1 DFQATT, CDR2 SNEGSKA (reference sequence). This CDR3 comprises 15 residues. The CDR3 DNA reads as TGCAGTGCTAGACGGACTAGCGTCGCCCACAATGAGCAGTACTTC. Its translation: CSARRTSVAHNEQYF.

This clonotype has a handful of counts. The CDR3 DNA reads as TGTGCCAGCAGCTTACGGGCGGGAGGTATGACCTACGAGCAGTACTTC. It specifies CASSLRAGGMTYEQYF. This chain links TRBV5-4 with TRBJ2-7, with 8 bases lining up with TRBD2. V lost 2 bases, J lost 2 bases, and 9 bases stayed unmatched. CDR1 is SGHNT, CDR2 YYREEE, per germline (reference sequence). CDR3 length: 16 residues.

This clonotype was found many times. The gene calls are TRBV6-1 and TRBJ2-1; a possible D gene is TRBD2 (6 bases). The germline gives CDR1 MNHNS, CDR2 SASEGT. The CDR3 runs to 15 residues. V lost 5 bases and J 0 bases, leaving 11 bases between the germline ends. The CDR3 sequence: CASSHIADSYNEQFF. The CDR3 DNA reads as TGTGCCAGCAGTCATATAGCGGACTCCTACAATGAGCAGTTCTTC.

This clonotype was seen at least ten times. The rearrangement joins TRBV29-1 to TRBJ2-1; TRBD2 aligns across 10 bases. CDR3 length: 13 amino acids. The germline V gene encodes CDR1 SQVTM and CDR2 ANQGSEA. Trimming cost V 7 bases and J 7 bases; bases outside gene matches: 7. CDR3 DNA: TGCAGCGCCTCTAGCGGGAGATCGAATGAGCAGTTCTTC. Encoded protein: CSASSGRSNEQFF.

The rearrangement uses TRBV3-1 and TRBJ2-7; 9 bases align to TRBD2. Germline V gene sequence: CDR1 LGHDT, CDR2 YNNKEL (reference sequence). V shed 6 bases, J shed 5 bases, and the junction held 11 bases outside the gene matches. The CDR3 loop spans 15 amino acids. This CDR3 is CASSARAGGPNEQYF. The DNA of the CDR3 is TGTGCCAGCAGTGCTAGGGCGGGAGGGCCTAACGAGCAGTACTTC.

This clonotype was seen at least ten times. The chain has TRBV7-9 and TRBJ2-1; possibly TRBD1 for D (5 bases). Germline V gives CDR1 SEHNR, CDR2 FQNEAQ (reference sequence). There are 14 residues in the CDR3. V lost 7 bases and J 5 bases, leaving 15 bases between the germline ends. The CDR3 region has the DNA TGTGCCAGCACCTCGGCAGGGCAAAACAATGAGCAGTTCTTC. Residues: CASTSAGQNNEQFF.

This clonotype has ten or more counts. The chain carries TRBV28 and TRBJ2-7; 9 nucleotides line up with TRBD1. The length of the CDR3 is 14 residues. V dropped 7 bases and J dropped 3; count of bases not matched to a gene: 7. The germline gives CDR1 MDHEN, CDR2 SYDVKM. The CDR3 DNA is TGTGCCAGCACCTCACAGGGGGCGCGCTACGAGCAGTACTTC. Translation gives CASTSQGARYEQYF.

The rearrangement links TRBV7-2 to TRBJ1-1, with 7 bases identical to TRBD1. The J segment lost 9 bases and the V segment lost 1 base, leaving 8 bases of the junction unmatched. Germline V gives CDR1 SGHTA, CDR2 FQGNSA. CDR3 size: 14 residues. CDR3 loop: CASSLDRGALKAFF. CDR3 sequence (DNA): TGTGCCAGCAGCTTAGACAGGGGAGCACTGAAAGCTTTCTTT.

Only a few counts were recorded for this clonotype. The genes are TRBV20-1 and TRBJ2-3, with 11 bases that match TRBD2. The CDR3 is 13 amino acids. Germline values: CDR1 DFQATT, CDR2 SNEGSKA (reference sequence). V shed 8 bases, J shed 5 bases, and the junction held 6 bases outside the gene matches. CDR3 in amino acids: CSPRLAGKDTQYF. CDR3 nucleotides: TGCAGTCCCAGACTAGCGGGAAAAGATACGCAGTATTTT.

This clonotype was detected ten times or more. The chain carries TRBV30 and TRBJ2-3; D is possibly TRBD1 or TRBD2 (5 bases each). CDR3 length: 13 amino acids. The germline V and J ends were trimmed by 5 bases and 1 base, with 10 bases remaining between them. Germline V lookup: CDR1 GTSNPN, CDR2 SVGIG (reference sequence). This CDR3 reads CAWLTAGTDTQYF. In DNA, the CDR3 is TGTGCCTGGCTGACAGCGGGCACAGATACGCAGTATTTT.